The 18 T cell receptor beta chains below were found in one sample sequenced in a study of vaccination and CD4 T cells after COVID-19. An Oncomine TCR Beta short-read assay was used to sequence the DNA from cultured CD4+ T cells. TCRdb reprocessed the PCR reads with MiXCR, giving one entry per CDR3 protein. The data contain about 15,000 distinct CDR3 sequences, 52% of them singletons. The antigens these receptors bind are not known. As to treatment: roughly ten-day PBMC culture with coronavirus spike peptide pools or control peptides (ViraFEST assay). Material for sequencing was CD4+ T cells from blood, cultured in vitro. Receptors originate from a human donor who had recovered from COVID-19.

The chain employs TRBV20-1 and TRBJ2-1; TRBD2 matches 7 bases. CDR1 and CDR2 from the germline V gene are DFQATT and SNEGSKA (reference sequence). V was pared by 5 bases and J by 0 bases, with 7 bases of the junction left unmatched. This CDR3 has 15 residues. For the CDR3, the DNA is TGCAGTGCTGATTTAGCGGGTGACTCCTACAATGAGCAGTTCTTC. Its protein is CSADLAGDSYNEQFF.

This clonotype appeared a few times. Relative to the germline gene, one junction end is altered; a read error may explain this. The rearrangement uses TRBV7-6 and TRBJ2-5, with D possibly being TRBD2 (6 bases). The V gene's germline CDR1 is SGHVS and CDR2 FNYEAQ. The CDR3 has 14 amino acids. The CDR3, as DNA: TGTGCTAGCAGCTTAGTCTGGGGGGTAGAGACCCAGTACTTC. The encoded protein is CASSLVWGVETQYF. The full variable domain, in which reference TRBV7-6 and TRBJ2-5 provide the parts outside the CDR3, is GAGVSQSPRYKVTKRGQDVALRCDPISGHVSLYWYRQALGQGPEFLTYFNYEAQQDKSGLPNDRFSAERPEGSISTLTIQRTEQRDSAMYRCASSLVWGVETQYFGPGTRLLVL.

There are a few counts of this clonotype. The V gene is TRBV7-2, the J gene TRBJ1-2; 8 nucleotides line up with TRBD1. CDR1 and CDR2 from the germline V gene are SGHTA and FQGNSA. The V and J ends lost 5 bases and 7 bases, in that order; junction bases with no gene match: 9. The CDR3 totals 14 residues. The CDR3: CASSPVTGGFGYTF. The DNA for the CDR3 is TGTGCCAGCAGCCCTGTAACAGGGGGTTTTGGCTACACCTTC. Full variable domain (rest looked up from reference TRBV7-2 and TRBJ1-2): GAGVSQSPSNKVTEKGKDVELRCDPISGHTALYWYRQSLGQGLEFLIYFQGNSAPDKSGLPSDRFSAERTGGSVSTLTIQRTQQEDSAVYLCASSPVTGGFGYTFGSGTRLTVV.

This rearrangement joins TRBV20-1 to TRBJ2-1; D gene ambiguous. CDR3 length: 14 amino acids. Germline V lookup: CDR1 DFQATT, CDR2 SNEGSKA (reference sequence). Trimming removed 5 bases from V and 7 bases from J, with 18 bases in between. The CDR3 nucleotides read TGCAGTGCTCTAAGGCGGCCGGTGGTGAATGAGCAGTTCTTC. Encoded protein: CSALRRPVVNEQFF.

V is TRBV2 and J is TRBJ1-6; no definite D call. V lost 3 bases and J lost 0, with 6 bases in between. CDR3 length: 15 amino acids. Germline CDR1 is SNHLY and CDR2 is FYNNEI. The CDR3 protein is CASSDRISYNSPLHF. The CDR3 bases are TGTGCCAGCAGTGATCGGATCTCCTATAATTCACCCCTCCACTTT.

The CDR3 loop is CASRVGTGVGKNTEAFF. CDR3 in DNA: TGCGCCAGCAGAGTCGGGACAGGGGTCGGGAAGAACACTGAAGCTTTCTTT. The chain carries TRBV23-1 and TRBJ1-1, with 10 bases that match TRBD1. TRBV23-1 is designated an ORF whose function remains uncertain. The CDR3 extends over 17 amino acids. V lost 6 bases to trimming and J lost 1 base; unmatched junction nucleotides: 11.

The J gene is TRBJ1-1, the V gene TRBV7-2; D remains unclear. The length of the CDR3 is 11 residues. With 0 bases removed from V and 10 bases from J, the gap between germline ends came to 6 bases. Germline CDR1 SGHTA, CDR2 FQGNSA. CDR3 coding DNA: TGTGCCAGCAGCTTAGCACGGGGAGCTTTCTTT. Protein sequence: CASSLARGAFF.

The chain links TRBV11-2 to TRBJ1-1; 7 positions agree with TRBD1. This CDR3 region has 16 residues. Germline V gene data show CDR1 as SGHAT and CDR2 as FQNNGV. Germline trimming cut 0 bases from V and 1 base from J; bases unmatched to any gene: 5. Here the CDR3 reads CASSLEGGRANTEAFF. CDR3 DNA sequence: TGTGCCAGCAGCTTAGAAGGGGGCAGAGCGAACACTGAAGCTTTCTTT.

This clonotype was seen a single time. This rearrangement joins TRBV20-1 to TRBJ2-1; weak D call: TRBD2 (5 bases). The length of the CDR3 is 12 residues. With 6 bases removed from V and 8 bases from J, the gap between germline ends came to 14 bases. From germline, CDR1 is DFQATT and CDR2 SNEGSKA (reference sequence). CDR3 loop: CSATDSGDEQFF. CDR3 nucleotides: TGCAGTGCCACGGACTCTGGGGATGAGCAGTTCTTC.

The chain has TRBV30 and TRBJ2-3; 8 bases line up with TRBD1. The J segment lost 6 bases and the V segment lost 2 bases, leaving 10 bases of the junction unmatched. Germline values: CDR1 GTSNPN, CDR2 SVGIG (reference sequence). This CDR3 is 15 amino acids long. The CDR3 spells CAWSWAGGIGDTQYF. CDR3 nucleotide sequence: TGTGCCTGGAGTTGGGCAGGGGGCATCGGGGATACGCAGTATTTT.

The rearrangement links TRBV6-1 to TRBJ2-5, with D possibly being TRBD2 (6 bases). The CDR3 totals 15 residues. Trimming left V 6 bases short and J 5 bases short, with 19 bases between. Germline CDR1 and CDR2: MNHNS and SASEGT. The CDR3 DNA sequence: TGTGCCAGCAGCGACGGGGGAGATTCTTGGGAGACCCAGTACTTC. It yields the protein CASSDGGDSWETQYF.

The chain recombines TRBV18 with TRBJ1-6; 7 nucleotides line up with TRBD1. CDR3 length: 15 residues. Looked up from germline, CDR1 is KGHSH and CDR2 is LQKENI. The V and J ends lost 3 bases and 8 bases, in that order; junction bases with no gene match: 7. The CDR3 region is CASSPQQGRDSPLHF. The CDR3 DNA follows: TGTGCCAGCTCACCCCAACAGGGGCGGGATTCACCCCTCCACTTT.

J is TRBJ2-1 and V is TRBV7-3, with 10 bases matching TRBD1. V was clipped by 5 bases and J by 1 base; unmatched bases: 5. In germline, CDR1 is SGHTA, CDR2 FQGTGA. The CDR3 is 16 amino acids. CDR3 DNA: TGTGCCAGCAGCCCACGGACAGGGGGATCCTACAATGAGCAGTTCTTC. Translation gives CASSPRTGGSYNEQFF. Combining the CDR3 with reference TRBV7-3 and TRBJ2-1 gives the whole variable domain GAGVSQTPSNKVTEKGKYVELRCDPISGHTALYWYRQSLGQGPEFLIYFQGTGAADDSGLPNDRFFAVRPEGSVSTLKIQRTERGDSAVYLCASSPRTGGSYNEQFFGPGTRLTVL.

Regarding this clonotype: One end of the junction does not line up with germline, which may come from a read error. The CDR3 nucleotides read TGTGCGAGCACCGGGACATCCCTTGGCTACGCCTTC. Translation gives CASTGTSLGYAF. The J gene is TRBJ1-2, the V gene TRBV10-3, with D possibly matching TRBD1 (6 bases). CDR3 length: 12 residues. Germline V lookup: CDR1 ENHRY, CDR2 SYGVKD.

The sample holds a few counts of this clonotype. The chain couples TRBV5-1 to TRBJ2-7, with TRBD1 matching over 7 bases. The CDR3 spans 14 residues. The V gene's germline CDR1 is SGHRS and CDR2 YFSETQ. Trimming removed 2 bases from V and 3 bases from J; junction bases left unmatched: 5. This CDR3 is CASSLQGLNYEQYF. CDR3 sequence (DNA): TGCGCCAGCAGCTTACAGGGGCTAAACTACGAGCAGTACTTC.

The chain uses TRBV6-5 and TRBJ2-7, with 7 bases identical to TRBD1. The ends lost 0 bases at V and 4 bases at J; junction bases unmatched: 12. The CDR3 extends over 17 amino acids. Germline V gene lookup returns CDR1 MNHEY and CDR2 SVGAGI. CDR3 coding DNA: TGTGCCAGCAGTTACTCGATTGGGACAGCCGCCTCTTACGAGCAGTACTTC. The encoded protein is CASSYSIGTAASYEQYF.

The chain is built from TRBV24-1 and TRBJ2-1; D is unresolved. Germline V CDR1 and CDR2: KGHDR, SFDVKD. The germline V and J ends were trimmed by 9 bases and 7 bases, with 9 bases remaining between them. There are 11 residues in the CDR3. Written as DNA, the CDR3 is TGTGCCACCCGAGGACCGAATGAGCAGTTCTTC. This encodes CATRGPNEQFF.

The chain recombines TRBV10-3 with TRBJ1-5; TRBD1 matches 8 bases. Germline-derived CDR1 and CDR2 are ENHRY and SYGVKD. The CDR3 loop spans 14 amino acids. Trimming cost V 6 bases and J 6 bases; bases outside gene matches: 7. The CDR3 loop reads CAISSGQGGQPQHF. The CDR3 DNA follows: TGTGCCATCAGCTCCGGACAGGGAGGTCAGCCCCAGCATTTT.